This T cell receptor beta chain is from a study of T cells after yellow fever vaccination. Study-level information: Preparation of the low-cell-number fractions used SMART-Seq v4 Ultra Low Input.

One entry per CDR3 protein, called by TCRdb with MiXCR from the 5' RACE reads. The sample shows hundreds of thousands of distinct CDR3 sequences, around an eighth of them seen only once. This clonotype was counted a few times. What it recognizes is unknown. The ends were cut back, 0 bases at V and 5 bases at J, with 19 bases in the middle. The germline V gene encodes CDR1 DFQATT and CDR2 SNEGSKA (reference sequence). The CDR3 has 16 residues. Overall study results and limits: From the bulk population, abundant clonotypes could contaminate and appear within FACS-sorted repertoires. It was a small share of clonotypes that appeared in both CD4 and CD8 compartments.

The V and J genes are TRBV20-1 and TRBJ1-1; the D gene is possibly TRBD1 (5 bases). The sample consisted of CD4+ T cells sorted from PBMCs, taken 15 days after the yellow fever booster vaccination. The sequence derives from a man aged 18-30 years who received the YFV17D yellow fever vaccine. The CDR3 bases are TGCAGTGCTAGAGACCCTAGGCAGGGAGCGTCGACTGAAGCTTTCTTT. Amino acids: CSARDPRQGASTEAFF.